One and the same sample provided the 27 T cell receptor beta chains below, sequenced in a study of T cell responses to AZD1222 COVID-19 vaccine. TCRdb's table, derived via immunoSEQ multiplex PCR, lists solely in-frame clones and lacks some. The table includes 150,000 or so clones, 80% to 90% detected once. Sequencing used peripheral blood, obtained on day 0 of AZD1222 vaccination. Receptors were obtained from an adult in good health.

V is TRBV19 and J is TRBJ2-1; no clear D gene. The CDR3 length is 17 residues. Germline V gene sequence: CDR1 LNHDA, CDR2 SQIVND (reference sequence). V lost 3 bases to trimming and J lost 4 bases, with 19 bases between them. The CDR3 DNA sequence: TGTGCCAGTAGTATTGCAAGCACCCTCACCAAATACAATGAGCAGTTCTTC. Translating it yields CASSIASTLTKYNEQFF.

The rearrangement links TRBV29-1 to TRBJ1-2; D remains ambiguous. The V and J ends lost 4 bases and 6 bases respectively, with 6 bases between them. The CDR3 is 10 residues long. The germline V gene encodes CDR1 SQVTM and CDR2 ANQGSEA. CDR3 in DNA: TGCAGCGTTGGTCAGAATGGCTACACCTTC. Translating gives CSVGQNGYTF. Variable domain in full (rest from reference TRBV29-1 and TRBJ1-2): SAVISQKPSRDICQRGTSLTIQCQVDSQVTMMFWYRQQPGQSLTLIATANQGSEATYESGFVIDKFPISRPNLTFSTLTVSNMSPEDSSIYLCSVGQNGYTFGSGTRLTVV.

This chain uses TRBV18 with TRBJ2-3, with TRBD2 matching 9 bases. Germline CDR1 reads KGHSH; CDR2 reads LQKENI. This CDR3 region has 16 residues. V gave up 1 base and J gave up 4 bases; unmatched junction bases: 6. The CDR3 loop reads CASSPRRAGGPDTQYF. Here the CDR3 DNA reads TGTGCCAGCTCACCACGGCGAGCGGGAGGCCCAGATACGCAGTATTTT.

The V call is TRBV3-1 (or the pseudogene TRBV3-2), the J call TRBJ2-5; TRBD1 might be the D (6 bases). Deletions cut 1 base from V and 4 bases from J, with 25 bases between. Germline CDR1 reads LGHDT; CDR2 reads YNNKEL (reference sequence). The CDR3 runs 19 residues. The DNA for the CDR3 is TGTGCCAGCAGCCAAGGGGTTTTTACCCAGGGGCGCAGGGGAGAGACCCAGTACTTC. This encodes CASSQGVFTQGRRGETQYF.

CDR3 sequence (DNA): TGTGCCAGCAGTGAGGGGACAGGGGCGGGCAATCAGCCCCAGCATTTT. This codes for CASSEGTGAGNQPQHF. The V call is TRBV2, the J call TRBJ1-5; 10 nucleotides agree with TRBD1. The CDR3 is 16 amino acids. J lost 2 bases, V lost 3 bases, and 4 bases had no gene match. CDR1 and CDR2 from the germline V gene are SNHLY and FYNNEI.

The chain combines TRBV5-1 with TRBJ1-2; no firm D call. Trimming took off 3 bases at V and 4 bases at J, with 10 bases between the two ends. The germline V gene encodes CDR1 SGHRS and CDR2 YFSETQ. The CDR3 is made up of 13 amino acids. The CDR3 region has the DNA TGCGCCAGCAGCTCCGGGCCTCTCTATGGCTACACCTTC. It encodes CASSSGPLYGYTF.

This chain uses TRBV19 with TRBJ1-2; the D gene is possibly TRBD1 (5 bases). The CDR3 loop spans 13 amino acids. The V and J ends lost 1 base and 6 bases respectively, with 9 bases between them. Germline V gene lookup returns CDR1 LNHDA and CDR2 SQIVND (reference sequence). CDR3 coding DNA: TGTGCCAGTAGTATAGGGGGGATAAATGGCTACACCTTC. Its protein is CASSIGGINGYTF.

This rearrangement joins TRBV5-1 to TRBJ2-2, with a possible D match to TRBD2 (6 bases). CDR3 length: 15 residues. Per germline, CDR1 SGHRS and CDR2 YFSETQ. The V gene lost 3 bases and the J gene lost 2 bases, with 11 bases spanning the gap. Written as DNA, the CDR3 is TGCGCCAGCAGCTGGGGCGGGGTAAACACCGGGGAGCTGTTTTTT. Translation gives CASSWGGVNTGELFF.

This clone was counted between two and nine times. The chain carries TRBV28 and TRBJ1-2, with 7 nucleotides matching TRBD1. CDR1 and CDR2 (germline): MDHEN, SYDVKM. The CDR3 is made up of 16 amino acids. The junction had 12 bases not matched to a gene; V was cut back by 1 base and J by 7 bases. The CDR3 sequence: CASSLFKGAGRRGYTF. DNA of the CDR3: TGTGCCAGCAGTTTATTCAAGGGGGCAGGGCGACGTGGCTACACCTTC.

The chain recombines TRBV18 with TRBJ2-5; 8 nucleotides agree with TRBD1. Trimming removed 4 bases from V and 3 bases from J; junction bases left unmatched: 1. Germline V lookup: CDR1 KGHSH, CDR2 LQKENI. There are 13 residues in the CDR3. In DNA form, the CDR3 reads TGTGCCAGCTCACTGGGACAGGAAGAGACCCAGTACTTC. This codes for CASSLGQEETQYF.

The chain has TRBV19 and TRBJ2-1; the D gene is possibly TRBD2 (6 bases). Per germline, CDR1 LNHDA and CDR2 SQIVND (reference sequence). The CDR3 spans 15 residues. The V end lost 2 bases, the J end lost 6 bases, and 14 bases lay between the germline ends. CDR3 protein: CASSIQRVGVNEQFF. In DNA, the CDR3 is TGTGCCAGTAGTATACAGCGGGTTGGGGTCAATGAGCAGTTCTTC. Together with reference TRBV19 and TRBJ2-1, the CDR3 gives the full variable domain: DGGITQSPKYLFRKEGQNVTLSCEQNLNHDAMYWYRQDPGQGLRLIYYSQIVNDFQKGDIAEGYSVSREKKESFPLTVTSAQKNPTAFYLCASSIQRVGVNEQFFGPGTRLTVL.

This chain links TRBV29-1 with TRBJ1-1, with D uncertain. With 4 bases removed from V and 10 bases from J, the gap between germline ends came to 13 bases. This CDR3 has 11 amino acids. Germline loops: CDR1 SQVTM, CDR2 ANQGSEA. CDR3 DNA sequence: TGCAGCGTTGGGACCCCCCGCGGAGCTTTCTTT. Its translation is CSVGTPRGAFF.

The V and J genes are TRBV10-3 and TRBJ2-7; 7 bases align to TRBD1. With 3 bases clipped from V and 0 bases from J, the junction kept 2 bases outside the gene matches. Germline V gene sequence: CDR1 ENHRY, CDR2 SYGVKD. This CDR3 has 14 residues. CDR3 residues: CAISDGQVSYEQYF. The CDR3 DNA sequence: TGTGCCATCAGTGACGGACAGGTCTCCTACGAGCAGTACTTC.

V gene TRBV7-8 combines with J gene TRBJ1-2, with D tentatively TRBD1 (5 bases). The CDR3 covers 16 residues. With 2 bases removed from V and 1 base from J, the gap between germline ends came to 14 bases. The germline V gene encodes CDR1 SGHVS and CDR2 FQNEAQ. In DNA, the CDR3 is TGTGCCAGCAGCTTAATCGGCCAGGGAGGTAACTATGGCTACACCTTC. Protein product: CASSLIGQGGNYGYTF.

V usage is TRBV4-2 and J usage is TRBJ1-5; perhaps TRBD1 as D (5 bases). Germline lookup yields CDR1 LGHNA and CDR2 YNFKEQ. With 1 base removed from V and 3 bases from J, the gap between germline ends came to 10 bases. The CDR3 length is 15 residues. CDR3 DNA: TGTGCCAGCAGCCAAGCAGCAGGGTACAATCAGCCCCAGCATTTT. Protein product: CASSQAAGYNQPQHF.

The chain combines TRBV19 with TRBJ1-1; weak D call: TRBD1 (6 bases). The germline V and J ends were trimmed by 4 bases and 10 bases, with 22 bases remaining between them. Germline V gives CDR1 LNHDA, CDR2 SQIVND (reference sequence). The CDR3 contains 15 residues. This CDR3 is CASSRRQAPVVGAFF. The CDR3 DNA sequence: TGTGCCAGTAGTAGGAGACAGGCGCCGGTGGTGGGAGCTTTCTTT.

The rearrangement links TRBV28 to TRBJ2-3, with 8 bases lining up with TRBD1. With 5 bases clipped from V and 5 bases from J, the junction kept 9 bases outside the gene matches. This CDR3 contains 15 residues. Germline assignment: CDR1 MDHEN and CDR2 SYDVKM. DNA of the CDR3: TGTGCCAGCAGTCCACACTCAGGGGGCGAAGATACGCAGTATTTT. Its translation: CASSPHSGGEDTQYF.

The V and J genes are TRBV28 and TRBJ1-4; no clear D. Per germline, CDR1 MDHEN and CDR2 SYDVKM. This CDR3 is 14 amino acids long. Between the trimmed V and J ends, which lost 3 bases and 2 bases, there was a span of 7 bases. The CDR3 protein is CASSFLDTNEKLFF. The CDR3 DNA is TGTGCCAGCAGTTTTCTCGACACTAATGAAAAACTGTTTTTT.

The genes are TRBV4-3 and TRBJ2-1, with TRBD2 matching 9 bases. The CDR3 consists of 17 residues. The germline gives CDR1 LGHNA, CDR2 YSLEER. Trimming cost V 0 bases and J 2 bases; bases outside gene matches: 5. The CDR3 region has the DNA TGCGCCAGCAGCCAAGACCCTATAGCGGGAGCCTACAATGAGCAGTTCTTC. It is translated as CASSQDPIAGAYNEQFF.

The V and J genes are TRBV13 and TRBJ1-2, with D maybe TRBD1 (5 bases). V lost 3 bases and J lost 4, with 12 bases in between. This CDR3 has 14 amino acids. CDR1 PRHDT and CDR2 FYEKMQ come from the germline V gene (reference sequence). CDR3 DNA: TGTGCCAGCAGCTTGGAGTTGGGGCTCTATGGCTACACCTTC. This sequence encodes CASSLELGLYGYTF.

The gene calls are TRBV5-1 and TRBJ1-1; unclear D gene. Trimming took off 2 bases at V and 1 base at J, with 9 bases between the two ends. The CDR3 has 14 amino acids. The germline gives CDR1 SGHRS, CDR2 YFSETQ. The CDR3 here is CASSFQTENTEAFF. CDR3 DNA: TGCGCCAGCAGCTTTCAGACTGAGAACACTGAAGCTTTCTTT.

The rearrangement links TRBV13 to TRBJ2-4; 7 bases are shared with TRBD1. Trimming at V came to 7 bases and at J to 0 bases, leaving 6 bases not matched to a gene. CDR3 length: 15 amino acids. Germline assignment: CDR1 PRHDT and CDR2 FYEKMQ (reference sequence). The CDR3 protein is CASTSTGLAKNIQYF. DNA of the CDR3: TGTGCCAGCACCTCGACAGGGCTAGCCAAAAACATTCAGTACTTC.

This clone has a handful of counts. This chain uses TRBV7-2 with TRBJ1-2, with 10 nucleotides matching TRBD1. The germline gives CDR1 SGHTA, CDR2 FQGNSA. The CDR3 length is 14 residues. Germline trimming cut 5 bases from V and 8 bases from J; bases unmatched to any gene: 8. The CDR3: CASSTRQGADGYTF. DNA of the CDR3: TGTGCCAGCAGCACCAGACAGGGGGCGGACGGCTACACCTTC.

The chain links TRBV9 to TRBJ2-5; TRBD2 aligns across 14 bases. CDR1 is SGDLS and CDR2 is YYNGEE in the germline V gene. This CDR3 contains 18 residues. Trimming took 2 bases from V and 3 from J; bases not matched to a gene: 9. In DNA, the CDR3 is TGTGCCAGCAGCGTTGGGACTAGCGGGAGATGGAGAGAAGAGACCCAGTACTTC. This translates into CASSVGTSGRWREETQYF.

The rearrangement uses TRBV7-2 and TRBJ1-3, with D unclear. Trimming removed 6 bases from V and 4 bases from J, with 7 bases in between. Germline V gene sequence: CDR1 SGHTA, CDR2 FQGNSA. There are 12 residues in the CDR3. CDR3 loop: CASSLLGNTIYF. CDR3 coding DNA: TGTGCCAGCAGTTTACTCGGAAACACCATATATTTT.

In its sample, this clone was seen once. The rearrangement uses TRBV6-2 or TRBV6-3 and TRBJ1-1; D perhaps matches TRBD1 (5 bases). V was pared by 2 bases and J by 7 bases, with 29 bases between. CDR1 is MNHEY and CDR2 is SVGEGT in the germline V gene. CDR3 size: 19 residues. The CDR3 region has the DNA TGTGCCAGCAGTTACCGGGGAGGGGCCGCAGGGTCCCTTTTAGTTGAAGCTTTCTTT. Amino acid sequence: CASSYRGGAAGSLLVEAFF.

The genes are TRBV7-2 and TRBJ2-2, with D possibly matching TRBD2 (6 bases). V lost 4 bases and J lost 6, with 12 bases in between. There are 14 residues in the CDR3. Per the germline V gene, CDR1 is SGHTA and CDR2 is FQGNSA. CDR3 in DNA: TGTGCCAGCAGCTCCGGGGGTTCCGCCGGGGAGCTGTTTTTT. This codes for CASSSGGSAGELFF.